Following are 16 T cell receptor beta chains from one sample sequenced in a study of patients and donors after allogeneic stem cell transplantation. TCRdb passed the RT-PCR reads through MiXCR, listing each CDR3 protein once. The sample lists about a million distinct CDR3 sequences; roughly 17% were seen once. Sample: blood, either unsorted or a sorted T cell fraction (not recorded which). The receptors here all came from a human donor who was either an allogeneic HSCT recipient or a stem cell or donor lymphocyte infusion donor (not recorded which). It is not recorded whose cells these are; they may come from a transplant donor.

This clonotype has more than one count but fewer than ten. The rearrangement joins TRBV9 to TRBJ2-5; D remains unclear. Trimming took off 4 bases at V and 2 bases at J, with 15 bases between the two ends. Germline V gene sequence: CDR1 SGDLS, CDR2 YYNGEE. The CDR3 contains 15 residues. CDR3 sequence: CASSPDRNLQETQYF. The CDR3, as DNA: TGTGCCAGCAGCCCCGATAGGAACCTACAAGAGACCCAGTACTTC.

This chain uses TRBV12-3 or TRBV12-4 with TRBJ2-7; 8 bases fit TRBD1. Losses at the gene ends were 7 bases for V and 7 bases for J; bases not matched to a gene: 9. The CDR3 has 13 residues. This CDR3 reads CASTWDRFGEQYF. CDR3 in DNA: TGTGCCAGCACCTGGGACAGGTTCGGGGAGCAGTACTTC.

V gene TRBV20-1 combines with J gene TRBJ2-1; D not resolved. Trimming removed 3 bases at V and 0 bases at J, with 15 bases between. The germline V gene has CDR1 DFQATT and CDR2 SNEGSKA (reference sequence). CDR3 length: 16 amino acids. The CDR3 here is CSASDIVLSSYNEQFF. CDR3 DNA sequence: TGCAGTGCTAGCGATATCGTCTTGAGCTCCTACAATGAGCAGTTCTTC.

This clonotype has only a few counts. The chain couples TRBV7-2 to TRBJ2-3; D is possibly TRBD2 (5 bases). The ends were cut back, 1 base at V and 6 bases at J, with 14 bases in the middle. Germline-derived CDR1 and CDR2 are SGHTA and FQGNSA. CDR3 length: 15 residues. CDR3 region: CASSLVSGLPDTQYF. CDR3 DNA: TGTGCCAGCAGCTTAGTGAGCGGCCTTCCGGATACGCAGTATTTT.

The V gene is TRBV6-5, the J gene TRBJ2-3, with D possibly being TRBD1 or TRBD2 (5 bases each). V was shortened by 4 bases and J by 1 base, with 9 bases between the two germline ends. This CDR3 contains 14 residues. Germline V gives CDR1 MNHEY, CDR2 SVGAGI. CDR3 bases: TGTGCCAGCAGTTGGGGGAAGGGCACAGATACGCAGTATTTT. Translation: CASSWGKGTDTQYF.

This chain links TRBV27 with TRBJ2-7; unclear D gene. The V and J ends lost 2 bases and 1 base respectively, with 9 bases between them. CDR1 is MNHEY and CDR2 is SMNVEV in the germline V gene (reference sequence). This CDR3 is built from 14 residues. The CDR3 coding sequence is TGTGCCAGCAGTTTAGGCAGAAATTCCTACGAGCAGTACTTC. Translation gives CASSLGRNSYEQYF.

The chain employs TRBV11-1 and TRBJ2-7; 7 nucleotides line up with TRBD1. Germline CDR1 and CDR2: SGHAT and FQDESV (reference sequence). V lost 5 bases and J lost 4; bases outside the gene matches: 14. This CDR3 is built from 16 residues. This CDR3 reads CASSRDGDSLVYEQYF. The CDR3 nucleotides are TGTGCCAGCAGCCGAGACGGGGACAGTCTAGTTTACGAGCAGTACTTC.

The chain carries TRBV20-1 and TRBJ2-7; 10 bases fit TRBD1. V trimming: 3 bases; J trimming: 2 bases; junction bases outside the gene matches: 7. Germline lookup yields CDR1 DFQATT and CDR2 SNEGSKA (reference sequence). This CDR3 has 15 amino acids. The CDR3 nucleotides read TGCAGTGCTAGGTCCGGGACAGGGGCCACCTACGAGCAGTACTTC. Amino acids: CSARSGTGATYEQYF.

This clonotype was detected a few times. The J gene is TRBJ2-2, the V gene TRBV24-1; the D gene is possibly TRBD2 (5 bases). Germline CDR1 is KGHDR and CDR2 is SFDVKD. V was clipped by 5 bases and J by 5 bases, with 8 bases between them. The CDR3 is 13 residues long. The CDR3 DNA reads TGTGCCACCAGTGGAAGAGGGACCGGGGAGCTGTTTTTT. Protein sequence: CATSGRGTGELFF.

Only a few counts were recorded for this clonotype. The chain combines TRBV12-3 or TRBV12-4 with TRBJ1-2; D unresolved. The V and J ends lost 2 bases and 8 bases respectively, with 15 bases between them. The CDR3 has 14 residues. The CDR3: CASSLRAGLYGYTF. As DNA, the CDR3 is TGTGCCAGCAGTTTAAGGGCAGGATTATACGGCTACACCTTC.

This clonotype was seen a few times. This chain connects TRBV12-3 or TRBV12-4 to TRBJ2-7, with a possible D match to TRBD2 (5 bases). CDR3 length: 13 amino acids. V lost 6 bases to trimming and J lost 4 bases, with 13 bases between them. The CDR3 DNA reads as TGTGCCAGCAGCCGCCAGACTACGTACGAGCAGTACTTC. Its translation is CASSRQTTYEQYF.

CDR3 bases: TGTGCCAGCAGCCCGCGGGGGAGCATGAACACTGAAGCTTTCTTT. Its protein is CASSPRGSMNTEAFF. This rearrangement joins TRBV7-9 to TRBJ1-1; the D gene is possibly TRBD1 (5 bases). The germline CDR1 and CDR2 sequences are SEHNR and FQNEAQ (reference sequence). Trimming took 5 bases from V and 0 from J, leaving 13 bases between them. This CDR3 has 15 amino acids. The full variable domain, in which reference TRBV7-9 and TRBJ1-1 provide the parts outside the CDR3, is DTGVSQNPRHKITKRGQNVTFRCDPISEHNRLYWYRQTLGQGPEFLTYFQNEAQLEKSRLLSDRFSAERPKGSFSTLEIQRTEQGDSAMYLCASSPRGSMNTEAFFGQGTRLTVV.

The rearrangement links TRBV12-3 or TRBV12-4 to TRBJ2-7; D is undetermined. The CDR3 extends over 15 amino acids. The V end lost 5 bases, the J end lost 2 bases, and 16 bases lay between the germline ends. CDR3 loop: CASSPTKGVTYEQYF. CDR3 in DNA: TGTGCCAGCAGTCCAACCAAAGGAGTTACCTACGAGCAGTACTTC.

This clonotype was observed a handful of times. The V and J genes are TRBV6-2 or TRBV6-3 and TRBJ2-7, with D uncertain. Germline V gene data show CDR1 as MNHEY and CDR2 as SVGEGT. The CDR3 runs 13 residues. V was shortened by 0 bases and J by 6 bases, with 9 bases between the two germline ends. CDR3 amino acids: CASSYSNNLEQYF. The CDR3 DNA follows: TGTGCCAGCAGTTACTCGAACAATCTCGAGCAGTACTTC.

The sample holds a few counts of this clonotype. The J gene is TRBJ2-7, the V gene TRBV29-1; TRBD2 aligns across 9 bases. The CDR3 contains 16 residues. V trimming: 7 bases; J trimming: 4 bases; junction bases outside the gene matches: 17. Germline V gene sequence: CDR1 SQVTM, CDR2 ANQGSEA. CDR3 loop: CSAKKYGSGRIYEQYF. The CDR3, as DNA: TGCAGCGCAAAGAAGTATGGAAGCGGGAGGATATACGAGCAGTACTTC.

V usage is TRBV20-1 and J usage is TRBJ2-2; TRBD1 or TRBD2 may be the D gene (6 bases each). Germline V CDR1 and CDR2: DFQATT, SNEGSKA (reference sequence). The CDR3 sequence is 14 residues long. The V end lost 5 bases, the J end lost 5 bases, and 15 bases lay between the germline ends. CDR3 bases: TGCAGTGCTCTAGACAGGCGGGGAACCGGGGAGCTGTTTTTT. It yields the protein CSALDRRGTGELFF.